Listed here are 25 T cell receptor beta chains from one sample, sequenced in a study of cytomegalovirus exposure and HLA in healthy donors. PCR employed 60 Vbeta and 13 Jbeta primers. Clones were read by immunoSEQ multiplex PCR, and TCRdb kept only the in-frame ones, dropping some. This repertoire shows 150,000 to 200,000 clones, around 78% found once; its top ten account for around 1.9%. The sample consisted of PBMCs. The origin of the receptors is a young man in good health and CMV-seronegative.

The chain couples TRBV2 to TRBJ1-5, with D possibly being TRBD1 (6 bases). Germline loops: CDR1 SNHLY, CDR2 FYNNEI. This CDR3 has 17 amino acids. With 3 bases removed from V and 3 bases from J, the gap between germline ends came to 18 bases. CDR3 nucleotides: TGTGCCAGCAGTGAGTCTTCAGGGGCTGTGGTCAATCAGCCCCAGCATTTT. Translated, it gives CASSESSGAVVNQPQHF.

This clone showed up just once. The V call is TRBV7-7, the J call TRBJ2-2, with D tentatively TRBD1 (5 bases). The V gene's germline CDR1 is SSHAT and CDR2 FNYEAQ (reference sequence). This CDR3 spans 12 amino acids. Trimming pared 5 bases from V and 7 bases from J, leaving 8 bases between. CDR3 DNA: TGTGCCAGCAGCCCAGGGATCGGGGAGCTGTTTTTT. Residues: CASSPGIGELFF.

V gene TRBV9 combines with J gene TRBJ1-1; D is perhaps TRBD1 (6 bases). V lost 3 bases and J lost 2, with 20 bases in between. Germline CDR1 and CDR2: SGDLS and YYNGEE. The CDR3 contains 17 residues. The CDR3, as DNA: TGTGCCAGCAGCGGACTCGGAATGGGGGCTAAAAACACTGAAGCTTTCTTT. Translated: CASSGLGMGAKNTEAFF.

This clone was seen a single time. This chain uses TRBV28 with TRBJ2-1; TRBD2 might be the D (6 bases). Germline assignment: CDR1 MDHEN and CDR2 SYDVKM. The germline V and J ends were trimmed by 3 bases and 8 bases, with 14 bases remaining between them. There are 14 residues in the CDR3. CDR3 sequence (DNA): TGTGCCAGCAGTTTGCCCGCGGGAAGGCATGAGCAGTTCTTC. It yields the protein CASSLPAGRHEQFF. Variable domain in full (rest from reference TRBV28 and TRBJ2-1): DVKVTQSSRYLVKRTGEKVFLECVQDMDHENMFWYRQDPGLGLRLIYFSYDVKMKEKGDIPEGYSVSREKKERFSLILESASTNQTSMYLCASSLPAGRHEQFFGPGTRLTVL.

The chain employs TRBV19 and TRBJ2-1; 8 bases agree with TRBD2. Germline loops: CDR1 LNHDA, CDR2 SQIVND (reference sequence). Trimming cost V 5 bases and J 8 bases; bases outside gene matches: 8. There are 14 residues in the CDR3. This CDR3 is CASSLRLAGYEQFF. The CDR3 bases are TGTGCCAGTAGTCTCCGGCTAGCGGGTTATGAGCAGTTCTTC.

Details on this clone: A much more abundant neighbour one base away suggests this may be a read error. The chain has TRBV7-3 and TRBJ2-1; D not certain. Germline-derived CDR1 and CDR2 are SGHTA and FQGTGA. The CDR3 is 13 residues long. Trimming removed 5 bases at V and 0 bases at J, with 5 bases between. The CDR3 here is CASSRDSYNEQFF. The CDR3 coding sequence is TGTGCCAGCAGCCGCGACTCCTACAATGAGCAGTTCTTC. Drawing the rest from reference TRBV7-3 and TRBJ2-1, the complete variable domain is GAGVSQTPSNKVTEKGKYVELRCDPISGHTALYWYRQSLGQGPEFLIYFQGTGAADDSGLPNDRFFAVRPEGSVSTLKIQRTERGDSAVYLCASSRDSYNEQFFGPGTRLTVL.

V gene TRBV9 combines with J gene TRBJ2-7; D may be TRBD1 (6 bases). Trimming stripped 4 bases from V and 1 base from J, with 18 bases between. The germline CDR1 and CDR2 sequences are SGDLS and YYNGEE. CDR3 length: 16 amino acids. Here the CDR3 reads CASSPRSGRGSYEQYF. CDR3 DNA: TGTGCCAGCAGCCCCAGATCCGGCAGGGGTTCCTACGAGCAGTACTTC.

The chain carries TRBV10-3 and TRBJ1-2; TRBD1 matches at 7 bases. This CDR3 has 14 residues. Germline V CDR1 and CDR2: ENHRY, SYGVKD. J gave up 4 bases and V 10 bases, and 12 bases lay outside the gene matches. CDR3 DNA: TGTGCCACGGGTTCCGGGACAGATTTCTATGGCTACACCTTC. It yields the protein CATGSGTDFYGYTF.

This chain joins TRBV2 and TRBJ2-1, with 10 bases matching TRBD2. The CDR3 is 13 residues long. CDR1 and CDR2 (germline): SNHLY, FYNNEI. J was trimmed by 14 bases and V by 5 bases; bases with no gene match: 9. CDR3 protein: CASSRGFGTSEFF. The CDR3 DNA is TGTGCCAGCAGTCGGGGGTTCGGGACTAGCGAGTTCTTC.

The genes are TRBV9 and TRBJ2-3, with 9 nucleotides matching TRBD2. Looked up from germline, CDR1 is SGDLS and CDR2 is YYNGEE. V shed 0 bases and J 6 bases; nucleotides not matched to a gene: 8. CDR3 length: 16 residues. The CDR3 protein is CASSVEVAGALDTQYF. DNA of the CDR3: TGTGCCAGCAGCGTAGAGGTAGCGGGAGCATTGGATACGCAGTATTTT.

CDR3 loop: CASSLVLARGGSTDTQYF. The CDR3 DNA sequence: TGTGCCAGCAGCTTAGTGTTGGCTAGGGGGGGGAGCACAGATACGCAGTATTTT. The rearrangement links TRBV11-2 to TRBJ2-3, with D possibly TRBD2 on 7 matching bases. Germline V gene lookup returns CDR1 SGHAT and CDR2 FQNNGV. The CDR3 extends over 18 amino acids. Trimming shortened V by 1 base and J by 0 bases, and 17 bases separated the two germline ends.

The CDR3 is CASSSSGTYEETQYF. In DNA form, the CDR3 reads TGTGCCAGCAGCTCATCCGGGACATATGAAGAGACCCAGTACTTC. The J gene is TRBJ2-5, the V gene TRBV7-3; tentatively, D is TRBD1 (6 bases). Germline V gene sequence: CDR1 SGHTA, CDR2 FQGTGA. This CDR3 is 15 amino acids long. V lost 4 bases and J lost 3, with 15 bases in between.

This clone was found a few times. CDR3: CASETGGTTDTQYF. The CDR3 DNA reads TGCGCCAGCGAGACGGGAGGGACGACAGATACGCAGTATTTT. The chain is built from TRBV5-1 and TRBJ2-3, with TRBD2 matching over 8 bases. Germline CDR1 and CDR2: SGHRS and YFSETQ. V dropped 7 bases and J dropped 3; count of bases not matched to a gene: 7. The CDR3 covers 14 residues.

This chain uses TRBV7-9 with TRBJ1-5; TRBD1 is a possible D gene (5 bases). Trimming cost V 3 bases and J 7 bases, with 19 bases left between them. The CDR3 totals 16 residues. Germline assignment: CDR1 SEHNR and CDR2 FQNEAQ (reference sequence). The chain's CDR3 is CASSLATGGLWQPQHF. CDR3 DNA: TGTGCCAGCAGCTTGGCTACAGGCGGTCTCTGGCAGCCCCAGCATTTT.

The chain is built from TRBV19 and TRBJ2-7; TRBD2 matches at 10 bases. The length of the CDR3 is 16 residues. V shed 10 bases, J shed 1 base, and the junction held 13 bases outside the gene matches. Germline CDR1 LNHDA, CDR2 SQIVND (reference sequence). The CDR3 loop is CATSRASGRHSYEQYF. The CDR3 nucleotides are TGTGCCACTTCTCGTGCTAGCGGGAGACATTCCTACGAGCAGTACTTC.

In this sample, this clone turned up a few times. The chain has TRBV6-1 and TRBJ1-1; TRBD1 is a possible D gene (5 bases). The CDR3 consists of 14 residues. The V and J ends lost 3 bases and 5 bases respectively, with 13 bases between them. Germline assignment: CDR1 MNHNS and CDR2 SASEGT. Here the CDR3 reads CASSEGGGKTEAFF. In DNA, the CDR3 is TGTGCCAGCAGTGAGGGGGGAGGGAAAACTGAAGCTTTCTTT.

The chain carries TRBV7-2 and TRBJ2-5; 8 positions match TRBD1. The CDR3 spans 16 residues. The germline V gene has CDR1 SGHTA and CDR2 FQGNSA. V was pared by 6 bases and J by 1 base, with 10 bases of the junction left unmatched. The CDR3 DNA is TGTGCCAGCAGAACAAGTCCGGACAGGGCCCAAGAGACCCAGTACTTC. Translated, it gives CASRTSPDRAQETQYF.

V is TRBV10-3 and J is TRBJ2-3; 12 nucleotides match TRBD2. Losses at the gene ends were 3 bases for V and 4 bases for J; bases not matched to a gene: 11. CDR1 and CDR2 from the germline V gene are ENHRY and SYGVKD. This CDR3 region has 18 residues. CDR3 region: CAISDPPRLAGAADTQYF. CDR3 coding DNA: TGTGCCATCAGTGATCCCCCGAGACTAGCGGGAGCGGCAGATACGCAGTATTTT.

This clone was counted only a few times. CDR3 coding DNA: TGTGCCAGTAGTCCCGGGACTAGCGGGGAGGGACCCCAAGAGACCCAGTACTTC. Its translation: CASSPGTSGEGPQETQYF. The J gene is TRBJ2-5, the V gene TRBV19, with 13 nucleotides matching TRBD2. In germline, CDR1 is LNHDA, CDR2 SQIVND (reference sequence). The length of the CDR3 is 18 residues. V lost 5 bases, J lost 1 base, and 10 bases stayed unmatched.

The rearrangement uses TRBV28 and TRBJ2-7; tentatively, D is TRBD2 (6 bases). V dropped 7 bases and J dropped 0 bases, with 13 bases sitting between them. Per germline, CDR1 MDHEN and CDR2 SYDVKM. The CDR3 has 14 residues. The DNA for the CDR3 is TGTGCCAGCATCGACGGGGGAGACTCCTACGAGCAGTACTTC. It codes for CASIDGGDSYEQYF.

The rearrangement links TRBV2 to TRBJ2-3, with 7 bases that match TRBD2. The CDR3 covers 16 residues. Germline V gives CDR1 SNHLY, CDR2 FYNNEI. V trimming: 6 bases; J trimming: 1 base; junction bases outside the gene matches: 10. CDR3 region: CASRGLTLARTDTQYF. The CDR3 nucleotides read TGTGCCAGCAGGGGACTAACCCTCGCCCGCACAGATACGCAGTATTTT.

The CDR3 region is CASSPPRGHGTGELFF. The CDR3 nucleotides are TGTGCCAGCTCACCCCCGAGGGGGCACGGCACCGGGGAGCTGTTTTTT. The rearrangement uses TRBV18 and TRBJ2-2, with TRBD1 matching over 7 bases. Germline V gene lookup returns CDR1 KGHSH and CDR2 LQKENI. The CDR3 spans 16 residues. J gave up 4 bases and V 3 bases, and 8 bases lay outside the gene matches.

Notes on this clone: Other DNA sequences in this specimen translate into the identical CDR3. V usage is TRBV9 and J usage is TRBJ1-6; no firm D call. V was cut by 3 bases and J by 9 bases, with 7 bases left in between. The germline CDR1 and CDR2 sequences are SGDLS and YYNGEE. There are 12 residues in the CDR3. The CDR3 loop reads CASSGSGSPLHF. For the CDR3, the DNA is TGTGCCAGCAGCGGGTCGGGTTCACCCCTCCACTTT.

In its sample, this clone was seen once. The gene calls are TRBV6-5 and TRBJ2-7, with 12 bases identical to TRBD2. The CDR3 extends over 15 amino acids. The junction had 9 bases not matched to a gene; V was cut back by 6 bases and J by 6 bases. Germline CDR1 reads MNHEY; CDR2 reads SVGAGI. The CDR3 nucleotides are TGTGCCAGCAGCCGACAGACTAGCGGGAGTGGCGAGCAGTACTTC. Its translation is CASSRQTSGSGEQYF.

CDR3 DNA sequence: TGTGCCAGCAGTCAACTAACAAGCTATGGCTACACCTTC. Amino acid sequence: CASSQLTSYGYTF. V gene TRBV28 combines with J gene TRBJ1-2; D is undetermined. Germline CDR1 MDHEN, CDR2 SYDVKM. The length of the CDR3 is 13 residues. V shed 5 bases and J shed 4 bases, with 11 bases lying between them.